Listed below are T cell receptor beta chains from one sample, sequenced in a study of tumor-infiltrating lymphocytes in glioblastoma multiforme. TCRdb independently ran MiXCR on the multiplex PCR reads; one entry per CDR3 protein. The sample holds around 13,000 distinct CDR3 sequences, approximately 70% seen once. The specimen sequenced was brain tumor tissue. Source of these receptors: a male donor with glioblastoma. Both conserved end residues are part of each CDR3. The D gene is left open where the match is weak. Size values are once, few and many counts, or a class for expanded clones, and some rows have none.

>.|TRBV11-2|.|TRBJ2-7
CASSLVLGRGYEQYF
TGTGCCAGCAGCTTAGTCTTAGGACGCGGCTACGAGCAGTACTTC
>once|TRBV6-6|.|TRBJ2-5
CTSSYRVETQYF
TGCACCAGCAGTTACAGGGTCGAGACCCAGTACTTC
>once|TRBV11-2|.|TRBJ1-2
CASSLPLRTYGYTF
TGTGCCAGCAGCTTACCATTGCGGACCTATGGCTACACCTTC
>.|TRBV11-2|TRBD2|TRBJ2-1
CASGLYKREWDHERFF
TGTGCCAGCGGCTTATATAAGCGGGAGTGGGACCACGAGCGGTTCTTC
>medium-sized|TRBV6-4|.|TRBJ2-3
CASSASRGATDTQYF
TGTGCCAGCAGTGCTTCCCGGGGGGCCACAGATACGCAGTATTTT
>.|TRBV6-5|.|TRBJ2-1
CASRQKKSGADGNEQFF
TGTGCCAGCAGACAAAAAAAATCGGGAGCCGACGGGAATGAGCAGTTCTTT
>.|TRBV6-1|.|TRBJ1-5
CASSEDEENQPQNF
TGTGCCAGCAGTGAAGACGAGGAGAATCAGCCCCAAAATTTT
>medium-sized|TRBV12-3/TRBV12-4|.|TRBJ2-5
CASSLSYAGETQYF
TGTGCCAGCAGTTTAAGTTACGCCGGGGAGACCCAGTACTTC
>many|TRBV28|.|TRBJ2-7
CASSSTNLYEQYF
TGTGCCAGCAGTTCGACCAATTTATACGAGCAGTACTTC
>many|TRBV11-3|.|TRBJ1-4
CASSYRRIVNEKLFF
TGTGCCAGCAGCTATCGACGGATTGTGAATGAAAAACTGTTTTTT
>medium-sized|TRBV4-2|TRBD1|TRBJ2-2
CASSPRAGQGGAGELFF
TGTGCCAGCAGCCCCCGTGCCGGACAGGGCGGCGCCGGGGAGCTGTTTTTT
>.|TRBV20-1|.|TRBJ2-7
CSARDIAVPTYEQYF
TGCAGTGCTAGAGATATAGCGGTCCCCACCTACGAGCAGTACTTC
>.|TRBV6-4|TRBD2|TRBJ2-3
CAGSASREATDTQYF
TGTGCCGGCAGTGCTTCCCGGGAGGCCACAGATACGCAGTATTTT
>.|TRBV6-5|.|TRBJ1-3
CASSYNPPGGPGNTIYF
TGTGCCAGCAGCTACAACCCGCCCGGGGGGCCTGGAAACACCATATATTTT
>.|TRBV29-1|TRBD2|TRBJ2-1
CSVDRLAGNNEQFF
TGCAGCGTTGACCGGCTAGCGGGAAACAATGAGCAGTTCTTC
>many|TRBV7-8|.|TRBJ2-3
CASSIIGTDTQYF
TGTGCCAGCAGCATTATAGGCACAGATACGCAGTATTTT
>many|TRBV20-1|TRBD1|TRBJ1-2
CSARDGTGNGHTF
TGCAGTGCTAGAGATGGGACAGGGAATGGCCACACCTTC
>once|TRBV11-2|.|TRBJ2-1
CASSGDGETRGTYNEQFF
TGTGCCAGCAGCGGCGACGGGGAGACTAGGGGAACCTACAATGAGCAGTTCTTC
>.|TRBV12-3/TRBV12-4|.|TRBJ2-6
CASRPTEANVLTF
TGTGCCAGCAGGCCGACGGAGGCCAACGTCCTGACTTTC
>.|TRBV20-1|.|TRBJ2-2
CIVLVDGGELFF
TGCATTGTACTAGTGGACGGCGGGGAGCTGTTTTTT
>.|TRBV7-2|TRBD2|TRBJ2-1
CASSWGERLAGRNEQFF
TGTGCCAGCAGCTGGGGAGAAAGACTAGCGGGACGCAATGAGCAGTTCTTC
>large|TRBV11-1|TRBD2|TRBJ2-7
CASSEPGLGGEQYF
TGTGCCAGCAGCGAACCGGGACTAGGTGGCGAGCAGTACTTC
>.|TRBV20-1|.|TRBJ1-1
CSARGKQGSTEAFF
TGCAGTGCTAGGGGGAAGCAGGGTTCCACTGAAGCTTTCTTT
>.|TRBV6-5|TRBD2|TRBJ2-2
CASSKTSGSVAGELFF
TGTGCCAGCAGCAAGACTAGCGGGAGTGTAGCCGGGGAGCTGTTTTTT
>.|TRBV4-1|TRBD2|TRBJ2-3
CASAWSGRAGDMQYF
TGCGCCAGCGCGTGGAGCGGGAGGGCAGGGGATATGCAGTATTTT
>.|TRBV11-3|TRBD2|TRBJ2-2
CASSATSGSNTGELFF
TGTGCCAGCAGCGCGACTAGCGGATCTAACACCGGGGAGCTGTTTTTT
>.|TRBV20-1|.|TRBJ2-1
CSARDEAGLYELF
TGCAGTGCTAGAGATGAGGCAGGGCTGTATGAGCTCTTC
>many|TRBV20-1|.|TRBJ2-5
CGAREGSRGAETQYF
TGCGGTGCTAGAGAAGGTTCCAGGGGGGCAGAGACCCAGTACTTC
>.|TRBV5-5|.|TRBJ2-2
CAISLEPAVSAGELFF
TGTGCCATCAGCTTGGAGCCAGCGGTGAGCGCCGGGGAGCTGTTTTTT
>few|TRBV19|.|TRBJ1-2
CASSPWGLDGLYGYTF
TGTGCCAGTAGCCCATGGGGCCTTGACGGATTATATGGCTACACCTTC
>.|TRBV11-2|.|TRBJ2-5
CASSHGPKDYQETQYF
TGTGCCAGCAGCCACGGGCCTAAAGACTACCAAGAGACCCAGTATTTC
>.|TRBV6-1|TRBD2|TRBJ2-1
CASSEVTSGRRNEQFF
TGTGCCAGCAGTGAAGTAACTAGCGGGAGACGCAATGAGCAGTTCTTC
>.|TRBV11-2|.|TRBJ2-1
CASSLSIYNEQFF
TGTGCCAGCAGCTTATCTATCTACAATGAGCAGTTCTTC
>.|TRBV28|.|TRBJ1-6
CASSPGGTDSPLHF
TGTGCCAGCAGTCCAGGCGGAACCGATTCACCCCTCCACTTT
>.|TRBV11-3|.|TRBJ1-2
CAGSLGRSANYGYTF
TGTGCCGGCAGCTTAGGACGTAGTGCTAACTATGGCTACACCTTC
>.|TRBV6-1|.|TRBJ2-7
CASGTGTNYDQYF
TGTGCCAGCGGTACCGGGACCAACTACGACCAGTACTTC
>.|TRBV5-4|TRBD2|TRBJ2-7
CASSLPGTSGSNRGEQYF
TGTGCCAGCAGCTTACCCGGGACTAGCGGATCAAATCGGGGGGAGCAGTACTTC
>many|TRBV28|TRBD1|TRBJ1-1
CASSSDRVGATEAFF
TGTGCCAGCAGTTCGGACAGGGTGGGCGCCACTGAAGCTTTCTTT
>.|TRBV5-1|TRBD2|TRBJ2-7
CASSLARGGVLFEQYF
TGCGCCAGCAGCTTGGCCCGGGGGGGCGTCTTATTCGAGCAGTACTTC
>.|TRBV11-2|.|TRBJ2-3
CASNSYGIDTDTQDF
TGTGCCAGCAATTCCTATGGGATTGACACTGATACGCAGGATTTT
>.|TRBV10-3|.|TRBJ2-6
CAISELGAGANVLIF
TGTGCCATCAGTGAGCTCGGGGCTGGGGCCAACGTCCTGATTTTC
>.|TRBV6-1|.|TRBJ2-1
CASSVQSNVQFF
TGTGCCAGCAGCGTACAGTCCAATGTGCAGTTCTTC
>.|TRBV12-3/TRBV12-4|.|TRBJ1-1
CASSRSLLGIEALF
TGTGCCAGCAGCCGATCTTTGCTGGGTATTGAAGCTCTCTTT
>.|TRBV29-1|.|TRBJ2-1
CSGELYNEQFF
TGCAGCGGGGAACTATACAATGAGCAGTTCTTC
>.|TRBV14|.|TRBJ2-4
CTSSQVGHLAKNIQYF
TGTACCAGCAGCCAAGTCGGACACCTGGCCAAAAACATTCAGTACTTT
>once|TRBV11-1|.|TRBJ2-2
CASSLMATDTGGLFF
TGTGCCAGCAGCTTGATGGCGACGGACACCGGGGGGCTGTTTTTT
>once|TRBV19|TRBD2|TRBJ2-7
CASNVAGTSIYERYF
TGTGCCAGTAATGTGGCCGGGACTAGCATTTACGAGCGGTACTTC
>.|TRBV3-1|.|TRBJ2-1
CASSPAGFNEQFF
TGTGCCAGCAGTCCTGCCGGGTTCAATGAGCAGTTCTTC
>.|TRBV12-3/TRBV12-4|.|TRBJ1-1
CASSPTGNTEAFF
TGTGCCAGCAGTCCAACAGGGAACACTGAAGCTTTCTTT
>.|TRBV6-6|TRBD2|TRBJ2-5
CASNTGLAGGKGETKYF
TGTGCCAGCAATACGGGACTAGCGGGGGGGAAGGGGGAGACCAAGTACTTC